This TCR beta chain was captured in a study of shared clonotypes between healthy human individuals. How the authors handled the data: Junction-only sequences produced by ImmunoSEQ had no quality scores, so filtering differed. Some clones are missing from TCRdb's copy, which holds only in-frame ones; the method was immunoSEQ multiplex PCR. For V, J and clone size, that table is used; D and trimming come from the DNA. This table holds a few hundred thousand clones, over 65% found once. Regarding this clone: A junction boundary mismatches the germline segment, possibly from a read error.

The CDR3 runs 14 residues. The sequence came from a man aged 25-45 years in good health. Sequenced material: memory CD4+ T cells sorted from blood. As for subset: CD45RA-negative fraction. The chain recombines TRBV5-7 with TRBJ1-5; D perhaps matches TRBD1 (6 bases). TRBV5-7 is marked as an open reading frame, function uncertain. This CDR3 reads CASSLGAGAQPQHF. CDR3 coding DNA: TGCGCCAGCAGCTTGGGGGCAGGGGCCCAGCCCCAGCATTTT.